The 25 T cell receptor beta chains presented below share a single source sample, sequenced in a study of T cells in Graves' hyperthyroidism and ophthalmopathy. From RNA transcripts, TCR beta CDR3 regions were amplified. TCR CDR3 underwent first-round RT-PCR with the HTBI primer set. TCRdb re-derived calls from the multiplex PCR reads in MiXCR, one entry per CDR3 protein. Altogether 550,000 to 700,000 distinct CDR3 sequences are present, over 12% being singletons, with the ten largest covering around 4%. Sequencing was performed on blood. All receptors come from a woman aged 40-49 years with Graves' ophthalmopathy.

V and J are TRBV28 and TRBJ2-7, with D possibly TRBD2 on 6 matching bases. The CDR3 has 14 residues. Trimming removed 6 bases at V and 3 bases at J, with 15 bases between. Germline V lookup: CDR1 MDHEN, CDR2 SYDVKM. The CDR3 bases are TGTGCCAGCAGGGGTGGGGGAGGAAGCTACGAGCAGTACTTC. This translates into CASRGGGGSYEQYF.

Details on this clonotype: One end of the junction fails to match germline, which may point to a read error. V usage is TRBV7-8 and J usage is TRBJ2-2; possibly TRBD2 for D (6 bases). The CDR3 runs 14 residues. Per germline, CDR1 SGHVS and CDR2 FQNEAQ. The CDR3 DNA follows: TGTACCAGCTGGTGGGACTTAACCACCGGGGAGCTGTTTTTT. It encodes CTSWWDLTTGELFF.

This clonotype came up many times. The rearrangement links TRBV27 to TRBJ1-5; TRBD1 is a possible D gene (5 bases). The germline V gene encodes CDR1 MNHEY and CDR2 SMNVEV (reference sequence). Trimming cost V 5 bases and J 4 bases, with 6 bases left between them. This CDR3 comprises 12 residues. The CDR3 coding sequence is TGTGCCAGCAGTCCAGGGAATCAGCCCCAGCATTTT. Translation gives CASSPGNQPQHF.

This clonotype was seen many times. The CDR3 DNA is TGTGCCAGCAGCTTAGATACACGAATCTCTGGGGCCAACGTCCTGACTTTC. The encoded protein is CASSLDTRISGANVLTF. The genes are TRBV11-1 and TRBJ2-6, with D unresolved. The V and J ends lost 1 base and 0 bases respectively, with 10 bases between them. The CDR3 is 17 residues long. Germline V lookup: CDR1 SGHAT, CDR2 FQDESV (reference sequence). Full variable domain (remainder filled in from reference TRBV11-1 and TRBJ2-6): EAEVAQSPRYKITEKSQAVAFWCDPISGHATLYWYRQILGQGPELLVQFQDESVVDDSQLPKDRFSAERLKGVDSTLKIQPAELGDSAMYLCASSLDTRISGANVLTFGAGSRLTVL.

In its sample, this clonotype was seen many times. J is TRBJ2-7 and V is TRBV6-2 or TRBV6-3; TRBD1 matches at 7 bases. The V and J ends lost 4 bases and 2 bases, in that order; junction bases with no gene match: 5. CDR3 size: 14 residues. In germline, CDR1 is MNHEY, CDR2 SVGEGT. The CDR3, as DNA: TGTGCCAGCAGTTCGACAGGGCTTACCTACGAGCAGTACTTC. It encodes CASSSTGLTYEQYF.

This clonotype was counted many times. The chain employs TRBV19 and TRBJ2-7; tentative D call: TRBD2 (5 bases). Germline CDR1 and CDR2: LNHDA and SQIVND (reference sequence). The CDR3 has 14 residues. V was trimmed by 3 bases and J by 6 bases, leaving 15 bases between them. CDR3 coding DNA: TGTGCCAGTAGTATGTTTAGCGCGGCCTCCGAGCAGTACTTC. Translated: CASSMFSAASEQYF.

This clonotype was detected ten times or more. The CDR3 spells CASSILPGPGYGYTF. CDR3 DNA sequence: TGTGCCAGCAGCATTTTGCCGGGACCAGGGTATGGCTACACCTTC. V and J are TRBV7-3 and TRBJ1-2; D may be TRBD1 (5 bases). The CDR3 runs to 15 residues. V was cut by 5 bases and J by 5 bases, with 18 bases left in between. Germline loops: CDR1 SGHTA, CDR2 FQGTGA.

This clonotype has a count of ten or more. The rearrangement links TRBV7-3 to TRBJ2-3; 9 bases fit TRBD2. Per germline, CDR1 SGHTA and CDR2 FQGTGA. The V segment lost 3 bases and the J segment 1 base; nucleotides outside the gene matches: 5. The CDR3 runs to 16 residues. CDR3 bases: TGTGCCAGCAGCTTGCGAGCGGGAGGTGGCACAGATACGCAGTATTTT. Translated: CASSLRAGGGTDTQYF.

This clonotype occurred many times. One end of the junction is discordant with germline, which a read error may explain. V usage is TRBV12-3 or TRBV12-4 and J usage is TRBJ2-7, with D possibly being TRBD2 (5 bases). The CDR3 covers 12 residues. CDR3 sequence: CASSLITGEQCF. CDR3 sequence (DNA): TGTGCCAGCAGTTTAATTACTGGGGAGCAGTGCTTC.

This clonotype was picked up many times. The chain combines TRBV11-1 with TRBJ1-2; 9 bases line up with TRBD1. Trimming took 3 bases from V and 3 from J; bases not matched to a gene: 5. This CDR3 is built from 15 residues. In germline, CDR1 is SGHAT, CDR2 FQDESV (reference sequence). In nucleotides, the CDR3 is TGTGCCAGCAGCTTGGACAGGGGTTTGCACTATGGCTACACCTTC. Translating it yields CASSLDRGLHYGYTF.

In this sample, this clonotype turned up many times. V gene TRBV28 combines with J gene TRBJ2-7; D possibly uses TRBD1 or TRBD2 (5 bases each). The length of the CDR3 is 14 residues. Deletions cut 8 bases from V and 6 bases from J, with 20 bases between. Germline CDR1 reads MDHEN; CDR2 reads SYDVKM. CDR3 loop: CASRLIGGGGEQYF. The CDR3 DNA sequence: TGTGCCAGCCGGCTGATTGGTGGGGGTGGCGAGCAGTACTTC.

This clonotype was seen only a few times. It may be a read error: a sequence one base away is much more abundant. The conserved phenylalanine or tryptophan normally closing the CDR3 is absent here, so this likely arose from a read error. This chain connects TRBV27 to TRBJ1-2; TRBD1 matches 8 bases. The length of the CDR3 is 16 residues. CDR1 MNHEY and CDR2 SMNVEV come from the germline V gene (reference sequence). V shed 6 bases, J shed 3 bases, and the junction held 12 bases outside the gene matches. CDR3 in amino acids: CASRTSDRGGDYGYTS. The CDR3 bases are TGTGCCAGCAGAACCTCCGACAGGGGTGGTGACTATGGCTACACCTCC.

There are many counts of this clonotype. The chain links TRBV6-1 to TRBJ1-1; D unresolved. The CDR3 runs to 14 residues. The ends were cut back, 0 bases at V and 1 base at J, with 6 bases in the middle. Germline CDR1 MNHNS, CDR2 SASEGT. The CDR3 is CASSEAYQNTEAFF. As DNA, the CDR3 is TGTGCCAGCAGTGAAGCATATCAGAACACTGAAGCTTTCTTT.

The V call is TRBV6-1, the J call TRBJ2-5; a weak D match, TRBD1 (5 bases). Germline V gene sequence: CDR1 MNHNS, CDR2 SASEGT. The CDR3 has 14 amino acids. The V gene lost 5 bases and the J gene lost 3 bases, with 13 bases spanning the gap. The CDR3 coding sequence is TGTGCCAGCAGTCAGTACAGGAGTGAAGAGACCCAGTACTTC. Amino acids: CASSQYRSEETQYF.

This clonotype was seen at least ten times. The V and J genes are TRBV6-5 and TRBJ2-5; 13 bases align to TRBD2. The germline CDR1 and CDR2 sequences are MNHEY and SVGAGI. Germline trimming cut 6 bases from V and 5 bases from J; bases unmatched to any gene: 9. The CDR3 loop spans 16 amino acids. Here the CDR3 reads CASSRTSGSSGETQYF. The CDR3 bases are TGTGCCAGCAGCCGGACTAGCGGGAGTTCGGGGGAGACCCAGTACTTC.

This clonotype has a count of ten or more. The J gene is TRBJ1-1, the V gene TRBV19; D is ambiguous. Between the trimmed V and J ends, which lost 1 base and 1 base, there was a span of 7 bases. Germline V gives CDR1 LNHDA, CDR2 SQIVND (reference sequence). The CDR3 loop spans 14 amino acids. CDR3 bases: TGTGCCAGTAGTATAGTACTAAGGAACACTGAAGCTTTCTTT. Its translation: CASSIVLRNTEAFF.

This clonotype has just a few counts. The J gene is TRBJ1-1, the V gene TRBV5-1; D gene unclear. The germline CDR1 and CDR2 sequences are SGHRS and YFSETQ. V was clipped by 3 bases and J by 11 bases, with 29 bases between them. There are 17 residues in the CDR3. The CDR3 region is CASSSGRGWEARAGAFF. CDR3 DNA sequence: TGCGCCAGCAGCTCCGGGCGGGGTTGGGAGGCGCGAGCAGGCGCTTTCTTT.

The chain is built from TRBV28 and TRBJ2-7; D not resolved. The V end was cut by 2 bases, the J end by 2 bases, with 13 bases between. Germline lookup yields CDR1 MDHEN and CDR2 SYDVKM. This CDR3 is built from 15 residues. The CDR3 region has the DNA TGTGCCAGCAGTTTACTCACCGGGCCCACCTACGAGCAGTACTTC. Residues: CASSLLTGPTYEQYF. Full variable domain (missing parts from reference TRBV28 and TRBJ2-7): DVKVTQSSRYLVKRTGEKVFLECVQDMDHENMFWYRQDPGLGLRLIYFSYDVKMKEKGDIPEGYSVSREKKERFSLILESASTNQTSMYLCASSLLTGPTYEQYFGPGTRLTVT.

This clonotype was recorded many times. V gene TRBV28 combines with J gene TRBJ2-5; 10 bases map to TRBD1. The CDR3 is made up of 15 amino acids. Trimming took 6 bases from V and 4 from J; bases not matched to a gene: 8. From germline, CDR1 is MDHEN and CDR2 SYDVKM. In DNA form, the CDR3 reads TGTGCCAGCAGGGGGGACAGGGGATACAGAGAGACCCAGTACTTC. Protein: CASRGDRGYRETQYF. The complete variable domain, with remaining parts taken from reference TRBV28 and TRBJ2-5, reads DVKVTQSSRYLVKRTGEKVFLECVQDMDHENMFWYRQDPGLGLRLIYFSYDVKMKEKGDIPEGYSVSREKKERFSLILESASTNQTSMYLCASRGDRGYRETQYFGPGTRLLVL.

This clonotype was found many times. CDR3 nucleotide sequence: TGTGCCAGCAGTTACTCTTCCTCTGAGGGCTACGAGCAGTACTTC. It yields the protein CASSYSSSEGYEQYF. The J gene is TRBJ2-7, the V gene TRBV6-5; D may be TRBD2 (5 bases). V lost 0 bases and J lost 3, with 12 bases in between. Germline-derived CDR1 and CDR2 are MNHEY and SVGAGI. This CDR3 contains 15 residues.

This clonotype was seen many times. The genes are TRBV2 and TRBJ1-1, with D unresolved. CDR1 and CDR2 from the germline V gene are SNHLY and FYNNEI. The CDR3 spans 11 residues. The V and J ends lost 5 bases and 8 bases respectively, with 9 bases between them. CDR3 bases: TGTGCCAGCAGTCTTACAGCCGAAGCTTTCTTT. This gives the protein CASSLTAEAFF.

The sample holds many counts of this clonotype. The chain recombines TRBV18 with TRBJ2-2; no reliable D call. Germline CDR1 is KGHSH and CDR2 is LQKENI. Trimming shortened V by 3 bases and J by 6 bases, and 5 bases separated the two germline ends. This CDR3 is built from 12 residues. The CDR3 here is CASSPTPGELFF. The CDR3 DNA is TGTGCCAGCTCACCGACTCCCGGGGAGCTGTTTTTT.

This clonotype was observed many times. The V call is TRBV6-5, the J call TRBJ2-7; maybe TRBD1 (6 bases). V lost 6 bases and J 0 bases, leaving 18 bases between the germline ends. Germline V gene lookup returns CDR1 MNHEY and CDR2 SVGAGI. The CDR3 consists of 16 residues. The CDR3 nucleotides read TGTGCCAGCAGGACCCCCGGGCAGGGGCACTCCTACGAGCAGTACTTC. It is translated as CASRTPGQGHSYEQYF.

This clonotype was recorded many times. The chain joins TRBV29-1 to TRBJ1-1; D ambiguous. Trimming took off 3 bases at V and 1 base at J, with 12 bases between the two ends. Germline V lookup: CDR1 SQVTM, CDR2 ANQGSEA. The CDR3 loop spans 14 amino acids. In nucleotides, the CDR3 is TGCAGCGTTGAGGAAATCGTGGGGAACACTGAAGCTTTCTTT. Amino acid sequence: CSVEEIVGNTEAFF.

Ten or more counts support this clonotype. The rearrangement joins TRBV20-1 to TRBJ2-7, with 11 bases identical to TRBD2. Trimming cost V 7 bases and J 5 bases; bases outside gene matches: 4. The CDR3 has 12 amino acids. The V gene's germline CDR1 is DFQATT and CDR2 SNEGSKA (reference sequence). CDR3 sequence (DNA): TGCAGTGTCCCACTAGCGGGAGACGAGCAGTACTTC. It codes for CSVPLAGDEQYF.